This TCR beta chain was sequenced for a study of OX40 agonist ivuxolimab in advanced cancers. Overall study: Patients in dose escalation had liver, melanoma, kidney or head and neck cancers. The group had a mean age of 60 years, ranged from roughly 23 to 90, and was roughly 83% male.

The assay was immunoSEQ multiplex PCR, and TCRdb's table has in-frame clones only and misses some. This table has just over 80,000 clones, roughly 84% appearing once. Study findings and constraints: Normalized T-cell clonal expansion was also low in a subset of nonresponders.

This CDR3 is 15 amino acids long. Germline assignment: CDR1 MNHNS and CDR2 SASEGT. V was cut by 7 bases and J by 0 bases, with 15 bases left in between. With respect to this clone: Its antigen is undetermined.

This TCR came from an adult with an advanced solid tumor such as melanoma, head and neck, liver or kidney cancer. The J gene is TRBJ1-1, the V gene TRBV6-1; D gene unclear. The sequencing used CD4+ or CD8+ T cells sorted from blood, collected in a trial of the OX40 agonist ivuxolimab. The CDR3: CASTSSEVMNTEAFF. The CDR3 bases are TGTGCCAGCACCTCATCCGAGGTTATGAACACTGAAGCTTTCTTT.